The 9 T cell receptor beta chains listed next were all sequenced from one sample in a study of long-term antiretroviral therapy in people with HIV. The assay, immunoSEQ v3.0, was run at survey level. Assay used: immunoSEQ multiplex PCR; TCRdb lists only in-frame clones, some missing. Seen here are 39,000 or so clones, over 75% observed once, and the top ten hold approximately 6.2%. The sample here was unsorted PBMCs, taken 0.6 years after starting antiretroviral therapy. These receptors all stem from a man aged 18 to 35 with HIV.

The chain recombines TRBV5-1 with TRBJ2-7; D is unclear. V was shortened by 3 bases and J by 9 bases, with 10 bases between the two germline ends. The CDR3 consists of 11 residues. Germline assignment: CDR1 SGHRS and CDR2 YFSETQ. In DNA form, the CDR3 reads TGCGCCAGCAGCTCCTCCGCCGGGCAGTACTTC. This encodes CASSSSAGQYF.

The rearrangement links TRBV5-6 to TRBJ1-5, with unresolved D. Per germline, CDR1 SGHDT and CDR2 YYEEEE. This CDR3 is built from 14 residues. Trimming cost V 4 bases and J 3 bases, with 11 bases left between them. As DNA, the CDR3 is TGTGCCAGCAGCCTGGACGGTTACAATCAGCCCCAGCATTTT. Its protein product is CASSLDGYNQPQHF.

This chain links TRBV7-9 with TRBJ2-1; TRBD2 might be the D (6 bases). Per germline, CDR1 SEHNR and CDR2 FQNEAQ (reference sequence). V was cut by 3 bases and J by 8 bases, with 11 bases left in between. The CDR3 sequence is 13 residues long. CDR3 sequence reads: CASSFGGIYEQFF. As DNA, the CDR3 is TGTGCCAGCAGCTTCGGGGGAATCTATGAGCAGTTCTTC.

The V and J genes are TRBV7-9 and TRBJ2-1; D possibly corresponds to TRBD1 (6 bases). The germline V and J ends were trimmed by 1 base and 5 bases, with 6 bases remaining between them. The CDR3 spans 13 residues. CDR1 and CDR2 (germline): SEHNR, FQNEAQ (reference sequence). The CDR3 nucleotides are TGTGCCAGCAGCTTAGACAGGGACAATGAGCAGTTCTTC. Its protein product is CASSLDRDNEQFF.

In DNA, the CDR3 is TGTGCCAGCAGCCGCGGACTAGCGGCCACAGATACGCAGTATTTT. Residues: CASSRGLAATDTQYF. The chain links TRBV7-9 to TRBJ2-3, with 10 bases that match TRBD2. The ends lost 5 bases at V and 2 bases at J; junction bases unmatched: 4. Germline V CDR1 and CDR2: SEHNR, FQNEAQ (reference sequence). This CDR3 comprises 15 residues.

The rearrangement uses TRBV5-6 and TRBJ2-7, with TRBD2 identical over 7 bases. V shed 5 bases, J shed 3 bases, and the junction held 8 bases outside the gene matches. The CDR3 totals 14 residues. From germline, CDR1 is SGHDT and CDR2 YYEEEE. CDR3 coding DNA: TGTGCCAGCAGTAGTGGCGGGAGTGTCTACGAGCAGTACTTC. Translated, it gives CASSSGGSVYEQYF.

DNA of the CDR3: TGCGCCAGCAGCCAGGAACTAGCGGGAGGAGGGGAGCAGTACTTC. Translating it yields CASSQELAGGGEQYF. The V gene is TRBV4-3, the J gene TRBJ2-7; the match to TRBD2 covers 12 bases. The trim removed 3 bases at V and 7 bases at J, leaving 7 bases unmatched. Germline V lookup: CDR1 LGHNA, CDR2 YSLEER. This CDR3 has 15 residues.

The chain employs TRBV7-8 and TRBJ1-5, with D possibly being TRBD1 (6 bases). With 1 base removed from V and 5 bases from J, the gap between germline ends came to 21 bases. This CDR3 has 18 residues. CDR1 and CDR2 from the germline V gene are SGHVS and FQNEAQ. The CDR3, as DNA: TGTGCCAGCAGCTTAGGACGTTTTCCCGGGACACCCGATCAGCCCCAGCATTTT. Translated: CASSLGRFPGTPDQPQHF.

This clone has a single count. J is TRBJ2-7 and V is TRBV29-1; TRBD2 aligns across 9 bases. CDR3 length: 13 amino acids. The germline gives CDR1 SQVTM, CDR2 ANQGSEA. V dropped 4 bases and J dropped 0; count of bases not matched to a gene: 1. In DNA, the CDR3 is TGCAGCGTTGGACTAGCGGCCTCCTACGAGCAGTACTTC. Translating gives CSVGLAASYEQYF.